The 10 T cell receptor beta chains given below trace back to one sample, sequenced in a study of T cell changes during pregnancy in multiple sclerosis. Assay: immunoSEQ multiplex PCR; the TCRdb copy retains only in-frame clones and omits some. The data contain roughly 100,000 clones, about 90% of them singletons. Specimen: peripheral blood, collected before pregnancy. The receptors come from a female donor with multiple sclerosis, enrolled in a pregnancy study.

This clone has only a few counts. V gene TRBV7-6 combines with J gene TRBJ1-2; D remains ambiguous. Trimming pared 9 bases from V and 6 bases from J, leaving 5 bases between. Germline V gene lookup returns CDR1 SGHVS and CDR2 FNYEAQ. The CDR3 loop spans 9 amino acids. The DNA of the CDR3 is TGTGCCAGGGTAGATGGCTACACCTTC. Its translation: CARVDGYTF.

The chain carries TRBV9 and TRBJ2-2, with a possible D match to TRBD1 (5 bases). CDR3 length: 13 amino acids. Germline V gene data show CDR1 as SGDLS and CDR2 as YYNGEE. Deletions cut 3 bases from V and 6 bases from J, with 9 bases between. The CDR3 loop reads CASSAHRPGELFF. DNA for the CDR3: TGTGCCAGCAGCGCACACAGGCCCGGGGAGCTGTTTTTT.

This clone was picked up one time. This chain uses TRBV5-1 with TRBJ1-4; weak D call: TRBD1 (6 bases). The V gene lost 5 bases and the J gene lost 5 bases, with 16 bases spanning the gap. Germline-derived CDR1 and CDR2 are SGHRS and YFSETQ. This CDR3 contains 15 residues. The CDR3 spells CASSSNRVGNEKLFF. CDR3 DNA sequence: TGCGCCAGCAGTTCCAACAGGGTGGGAAATGAAAAACTGTTTTTT.

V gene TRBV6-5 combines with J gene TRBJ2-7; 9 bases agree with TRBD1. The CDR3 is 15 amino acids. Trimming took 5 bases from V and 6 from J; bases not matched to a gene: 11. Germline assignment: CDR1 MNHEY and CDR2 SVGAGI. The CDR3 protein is CASSQTGGPFPEQYF. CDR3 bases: TGTGCCAGCAGTCAAACAGGGGGCCCTTTCCCCGAGCAGTACTTC.

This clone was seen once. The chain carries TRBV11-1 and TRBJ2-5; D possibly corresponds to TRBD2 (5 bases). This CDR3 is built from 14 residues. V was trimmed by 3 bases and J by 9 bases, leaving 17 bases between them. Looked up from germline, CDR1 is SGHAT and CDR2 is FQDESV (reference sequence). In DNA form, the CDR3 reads TGTGCCAGCAGCTTCGGGCGGGCCCGTCAGGCCCAGTACTTC. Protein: CASSFGRARQAQYF. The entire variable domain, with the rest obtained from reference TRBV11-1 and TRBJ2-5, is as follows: EAEVAQSPRYKITEKSQAVAFWCDPISGHATLYWYRQILGQGPELLVQFQDESVVDDSQLPKDRFSAERLKGVDSTLKIQPAELGDSAMYLCASSFGRARQAQYFGPGTRLLVL.

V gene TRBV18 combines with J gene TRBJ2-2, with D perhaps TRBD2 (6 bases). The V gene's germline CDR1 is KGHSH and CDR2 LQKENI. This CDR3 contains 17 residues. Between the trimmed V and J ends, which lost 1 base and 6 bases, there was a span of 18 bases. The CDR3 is CASSPLSRGGSAGELFF. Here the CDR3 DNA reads TGTGCCAGCTCACCACTCTCGAGGGGAGGTAGCGCCGGGGAGCTGTTTTTT.

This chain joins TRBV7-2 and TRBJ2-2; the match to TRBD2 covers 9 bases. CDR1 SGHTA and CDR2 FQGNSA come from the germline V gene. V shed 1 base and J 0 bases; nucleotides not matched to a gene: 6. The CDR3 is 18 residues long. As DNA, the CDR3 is TGTGCCAGCAGCTTAGTTCCTAGCGGGATTTCGAACACCGGGGAGCTGTTTTTT. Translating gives CASSLVPSGISNTGELFF.

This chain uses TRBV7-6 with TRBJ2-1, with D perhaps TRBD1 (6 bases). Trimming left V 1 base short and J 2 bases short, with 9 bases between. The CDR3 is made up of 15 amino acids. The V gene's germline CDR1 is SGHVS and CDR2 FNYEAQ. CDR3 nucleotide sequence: TGTGCCAGCAGCTTAGGGACAGCTCCCTACAATGAGCAGTTCTTC. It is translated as CASSLGTAPYNEQFF.

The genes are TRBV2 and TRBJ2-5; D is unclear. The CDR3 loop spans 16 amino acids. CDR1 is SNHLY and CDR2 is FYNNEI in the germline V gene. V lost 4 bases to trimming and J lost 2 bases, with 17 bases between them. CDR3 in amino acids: CASSAQAILTQETQYF. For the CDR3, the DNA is TGTGCCAGCAGTGCGCAGGCGATACTTACTCAAGAGACCCAGTACTTC.

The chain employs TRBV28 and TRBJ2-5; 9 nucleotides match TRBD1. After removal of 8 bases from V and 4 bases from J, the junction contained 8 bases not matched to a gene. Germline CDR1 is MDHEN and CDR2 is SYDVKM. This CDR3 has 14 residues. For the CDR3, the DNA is TGTGCCAGCGGGGGGACAGGGTTCTCAGAGACCCAGTACTTC. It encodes CASGGTGFSETQYF.